This is a list of T cell receptor beta chains from one sample in a study of cytomegalovirus exposure and HLA in healthy donors. Repertoires were generated with immunoSEQ multiplex PCR, while TCRdb's copy carries only in-frame clones and drops some. Altogether approximately 100,000 clones are present, approximately 72% being singletons, with the ten largest covering about 1.9%. Sequencing was performed on PBMCs. The receptors originated from a woman between 40 and 50 years old in good health and CMV-seronegative. CDR3s include the opening cysteine and the closing phenylalanine or tryptophan. D genes are given only for firm matches. Rows may omit the clone size; those that give it use once, few, many or a size class.

d_call j_call v_call clone_size cdr3_nt cdr3_aa
TRBD1 TRBJ1-1 TRBV7-9 few TGTGCCAGCTGGGGACAGATAAACACTGAAGCTTTCTTT CASWGQINTEAFF
. TRBJ2-1 TRBV7-9 . TGTTCCAGCAGCTTTACCTACAATGAGCAGTTCTTC CSSSFTYNEQFF
TRBD1 TRBJ2-1 TRBV7-9 . TGTGCCATCGATGGTCCTCGACAGGGGGTCTTCTACAATGAGCAGTTCTTC CAIDGPRQGVFYNEQFF
TRBD1 TRBJ1-3 TRBV6-1 once TGTGCCAGCAGTGAAACCCCGGACAGGGGAATAGCCATATATTTT CASSETPDRGIAIYF
. TRBJ1-1 TRBV19 . TGTGCCAGTACTCCGGCAGGGAACACTGAAGCTTTCTTT CASTPAGNTEAFF
TRBD2 TRBJ2-7 TRBV9 . TGTGCCAGCAGCGTCGATGCTAGCGGGTACGAGCAGTACTTC CASSVDASGYEQYF
TRBD2 TRBJ2-5 TRBV5-1 . TGCGCCAGCAGCAGGACTAGTGAAGAGACCCAGTACTTC CASSRTSEETQYF
TRBD1 TRBJ1-5 TRBV19 . TGTGCCAGTAGTCCGCGGACAGGAGGGGTCAATCAGCCCCAGCATTTT CASSPRTGGVNQPQHF
. TRBJ2-2 TRBV4-1 . TGCGCCAGCAGCCTTGGGAGTGCCGGGGAGCTGTTTTTT CASSLGSAGELFF
TRBD1 TRBJ2-1 TRBV2 . TGTGCCAGCAGTGGACGGACAGGGTCAGACAATGGGCAGTTCTTC CASSGRTGSDNGQFF
. TRBJ2-7 TRBV4-1 . TGCGCCAGCAGCCAAACTACCGACTACGAGCAGTACTTC CASSQTTDYEQYF
TRBD1 TRBJ2-7 TRBV5-1 once TGCGCCAGCAGTTCCGGGACAGGTCTCACCTACGAGCAGTACTTC CASSSGTGLTYEQYF
. TRBJ2-7 TRBV15 few TGTGCCACCAGCAGAAAAGGGGGGGGCGAGCAGTACTTC CATSRKGGGEQYF
TRBD2 TRBJ2-1 TRBV4-1 . TGCGCCAGCAGCCAGCTTGGACTAGCGGGAGTGGGGAATGAGCAGTTCTTC CASSQLGLAGVGNEQFF
. TRBJ2-2 TRBV6-5 . TGTGCCAGCAGTTTGACGGCGGGTTTTACCGGGGAGCTGTTTTTT CASSLTAGFTGELFF
. TRBJ2-1 TRBV5-1 . TGCGCCAGCAGCTCCGGGACTGACAATGAGCAGTTCTTC CASSSGTDNEQFF
. TRBJ2-3 TRBV19 . TGTGCCAGTAGTTGGGGCAGGTCGACAGATACGCAGTATTTT CASSWGRSTDTQYF
TRBD1 TRBJ2-7 TRBV28 . TGTGCCAGCAGTTTACAGGGGGCCTACGAGCAGTACTTC CASSLQGAYEQYF
. TRBJ2-3 TRBV5-1 . TGCGCCAGCACTTACGCTAATCCGGGCACAGATACGCAGTATTTT CASTYANPGTDTQYF
TRBD1 TRBJ2-1 TRBV9 few TGTGCCAGCAGCCCTTATACCGGGACAGGGGTTTACAATGAGCAGTTCTTC CASSPYTGTGVYNEQFF
. TRBJ1-1 TRBV15 . TGTGCCACCAGCCCCCTGGAGTTTCTCAACACTGAAGCTTTCTTT CATSPLEFLNTEAFF
. TRBJ2-7 TRBV7-9 once TGTTCCAGCAGCTCGCCCACAACCTACGAGCAGTACTTC CSSSSPTTYEQYF
TRBD1 TRBJ2-7 TRBV28 . TGTGCCAGCAGGGAGGACAGGGGTGGTGAGCAGTACTTC CASREDRGGEQYF
TRBD2 TRBJ2-1 TRBV4-1 . TGCGCCAGCAGCCAAGTGGGACTAGAGGGAGATGAGCAGTTCTTC CASSQVGLEGDEQFF
. TRBJ2-3 TRBV5-1 . TGCGCCAGCGGCTCACAGGCTAGCACAGATACGCAGTATTTT CASGSQASTDTQYF
. TRBJ1-2 TRBV29-1 few TGCAGCGTTGGGCACAACTATGGCTACACCTTC CSVGHNYGYTF
TRBD2 TRBJ2-1 TRBV5-4 once TGTGCCAGCAGCTTGACAGCGGGGGACAATGAGCAGTTCTTC CASSLTAGDNEQFF
TRBD2 TRBJ2-1 TRBV5-1 . TGCGCCAGCAGCGTCGGGACTAGCGGGAATTATGAGCAGTTCTTC CASSVGTSGNYEQFF
TRBD2 TRBJ2-2 TRBV28 . TGTGCCAGCACCGTTCGAACTAGCGGGAGCACCGGGGAGCTGTTTTTT CASTVRTSGSTGELFF
TRBD2 TRBJ2-5 TRBV6-6 . TGTGCCAGCAGTTACGGTATAGCGGGAGGACGGGAGACCCAGTACTTC CASSYGIAGGRETQYF
. TRBJ2-1 TRBV27 . TGTGCCAGCAGTTTAGCACTAGCCAATGAGCAGTTCTTC CASSLALANEQFF
TRBD1 TRBJ2-7 TRBV28 . TGTGCCAGCAGCTCCCACTCCCCCCGGGACAGGGCCAGCTTAAGCTCCTACGAGCAGTACTTC CASSSHSPRDRASLSSYEQYF